Only a few counts were recorded for the clone carrying this TCR beta chain. Its antigen is still unknown. The data belong to a study of vaccination and CD4 T cells after COVID-19. On the study more broadly: The peptides that stimulated the cells were overlapping spike peptides from SARS-CoV-2, HCoV-NL63, HCoV-OC43 and HCoV-229E.

The treatment was: roughly 11-day PBMC culture with coronavirus spike peptide pools or control peptides (ViraFEST assay). TCR sequencing followed the expansion of antigen-specific T cells with peptide pools in ViraFEST. Trimming removed 7 bases at V and 1 base at J, with 13 bases between. Germline V gives CDR1 SGHVS, CDR2 FQNEAQ. The CDR3 is 14 residues long. Sequencing of cultured CD4+ T cell DNA used the Oncomine TCR Beta short-read assay. TCRdb ran MiXCR on the PCR reads and lists one entry per CDR3 protein. The sample yields 11,000 or so distinct CDR3 sequences, over 45% seen once. This chain uses TRBV7-8 with TRBJ1-1; D is ambiguous. This receptor was obtained from a human donor who had recovered from COVID-19. Sequenced material: CD4+ T cells from blood, cultured in vitro. CDR3 sequence reads: CASTRTEQNTEAFF. The CDR3 nucleotides read TGTGCCAGCACCCGGACGGAACAGAACACTGAAGCTTTCTTT.